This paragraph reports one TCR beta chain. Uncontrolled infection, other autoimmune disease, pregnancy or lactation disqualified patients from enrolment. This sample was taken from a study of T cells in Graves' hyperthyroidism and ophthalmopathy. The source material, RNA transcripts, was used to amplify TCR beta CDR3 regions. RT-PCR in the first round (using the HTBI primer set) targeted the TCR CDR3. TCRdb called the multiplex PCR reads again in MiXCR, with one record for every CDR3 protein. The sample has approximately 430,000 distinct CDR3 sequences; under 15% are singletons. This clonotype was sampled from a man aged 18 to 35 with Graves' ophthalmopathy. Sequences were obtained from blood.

CDR3 nucleotide sequence: TGTGCCTGGTGTTGGGGACAGGGGGCCCAAGCTTTCTTT. Amino acid sequence: CAWCWGQGAQAFF. The V gene is TRBV30, the J gene TRBJ1-1, with 12 bases lining up with TRBD1. The length of the CDR3 is 13 residues. The trim removed 5 bases at V and 9 bases at J, leaving 7 bases unmatched. The germline CDR1 and CDR2 sequences are GTSNPN and SVGIG (reference sequence).